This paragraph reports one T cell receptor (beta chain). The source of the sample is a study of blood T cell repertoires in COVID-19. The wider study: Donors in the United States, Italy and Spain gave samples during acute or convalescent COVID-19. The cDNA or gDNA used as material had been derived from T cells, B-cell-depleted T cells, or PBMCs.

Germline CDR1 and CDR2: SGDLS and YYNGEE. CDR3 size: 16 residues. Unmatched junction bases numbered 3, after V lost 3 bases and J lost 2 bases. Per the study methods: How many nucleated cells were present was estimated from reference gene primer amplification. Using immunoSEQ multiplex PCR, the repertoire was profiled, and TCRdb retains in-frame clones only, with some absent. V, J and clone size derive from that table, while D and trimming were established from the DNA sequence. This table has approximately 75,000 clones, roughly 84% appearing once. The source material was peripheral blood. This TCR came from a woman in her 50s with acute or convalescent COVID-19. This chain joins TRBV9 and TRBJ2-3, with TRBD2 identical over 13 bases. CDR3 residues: CASSGTSGGPTDTQYF. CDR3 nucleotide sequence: TGTGCCAGCAGCGGGACTAGCGGGGGCCCCACAGATACGCAGTATTTT.